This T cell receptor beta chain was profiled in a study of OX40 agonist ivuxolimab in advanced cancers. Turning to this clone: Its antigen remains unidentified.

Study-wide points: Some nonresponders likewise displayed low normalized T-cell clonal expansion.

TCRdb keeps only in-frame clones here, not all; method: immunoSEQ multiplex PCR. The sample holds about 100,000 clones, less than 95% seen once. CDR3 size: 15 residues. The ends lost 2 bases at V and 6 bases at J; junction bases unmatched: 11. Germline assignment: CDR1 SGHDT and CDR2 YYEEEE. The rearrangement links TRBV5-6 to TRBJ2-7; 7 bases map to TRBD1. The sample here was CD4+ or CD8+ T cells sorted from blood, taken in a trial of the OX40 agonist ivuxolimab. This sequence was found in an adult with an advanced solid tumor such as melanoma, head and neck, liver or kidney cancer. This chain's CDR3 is CASSLQARQGAEQYF. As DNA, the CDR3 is TGTGCCAGCAGCTTACAGGCCCGACAGGGCGCCGAGCAGTACTTC. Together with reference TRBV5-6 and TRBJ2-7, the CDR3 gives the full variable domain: DAGVTQSPTHLIKTRGQQVTLRCSPKSGHDTVSWYQQALGQGPQFIFQYYEEEERQRGNFPDRFSGHQFPNYSSELNVNALLLGDSALYLCASSLQARQGAEQYFGPGTRLTVT.